These 12 T cell receptor beta chains were sequenced from one sample in a study of breast tumors, draining lymph nodes, adjacent tissues. Using its own MiXCR run on the multiplex PCR reads, TCRdb lists one record per CDR3 protein. The data show 150,000 to 200,000 distinct CDR3 sequences, 25% to 40% seen once. The lymph nodes were axillary draining lymph nodes from breast cancer patients. The sample was axillary lymph node tissue. These receptors all come from a female donor with breast cancer. Some clones in this sample may be carry-over from other donors' samples.

This clonotype was seen many times. This rearrangement joins TRBV28 to TRBJ2-7; D remains ambiguous. Germline CDR1 and CDR2: MDHEN and SYDVKM. This CDR3 is 12 amino acids long. With 7 bases removed from V and 6 bases from J, the gap between germline ends came to 13 bases. CDR3 in DNA: TGTGCCAGCACCGGGTGGGGATCCGAGCAGTACTTC. Translation: CASTGWGSEQYF.

This clonotype came up a few times. A much larger clone lies a single base off, so this may be a read error. The V call is TRBV6-1, the J call TRBJ1-5; the D gene is possibly TRBD1 (6 bases). CDR3 length: 16 amino acids. From germline, CDR1 is MNHNS and CDR2 SASEGT. V was clipped by 5 bases and J by 6 bases, with 20 bases between them. The CDR3 sequence is CASSRRGGGFGQPQHF. Here the CDR3 DNA reads TGTGCCAGCAGTCGTAGGGGAGGGGGTTTTGGTCAGCCCCAGCATTTT.

There are many counts of this clonotype. V gene TRBV4-3 combines with J gene TRBJ2-2; unclear D gene. The length of the CDR3 is 14 residues. The germline CDR1 and CDR2 sequences are LGHNA and YSLEER. The V gene lost 4 bases and the J gene lost 1 base, with 7 bases spanning the gap. Here the CDR3 reads CASSLLGNTGELFF. The CDR3 region has the DNA TGCGCCAGCAGCCTCCTCGGGAACACCGGGGAGCTGTTTTTT.

The chain employs TRBV5-6 and TRBJ1-1; D not resolved. The germline V gene has CDR1 SGHDT and CDR2 YYEEEE. CDR3 length: 12 amino acids. The V end was cut by 2 bases, the J end by 5 bases, with 7 bases between. The DNA of the CDR3 is TGTGCCAGCAGCTTCCTATTGACTGAAGCTTTCTTT. Translating gives CASSFLLTEAFF.

This clonotype was found many times. The chain employs TRBV7-6 and TRBJ1-3, with D hard to call. This CDR3 is 14 amino acids long. V was cut by 3 bases and J by 0 bases, with 6 bases left in between. Germline V lookup: CDR1 SGHVS, CDR2 FNYEAQ. The CDR3 protein is CASSLITSGNTIYF. The CDR3 nucleotides are TGTGCCAGCAGCTTGATAACCTCTGGAAACACCATATATTTT.

This clonotype was recorded many times. The rearrangement uses TRBV24-1 and TRBJ1-2; 8 nucleotides agree with TRBD1. The CDR3 loop spans 19 amino acids. Germline CDR1 is KGHDR and CDR2 is SFDVKD. The V segment lost 4 bases and the J segment 0 bases; nucleotides outside the gene matches: 15. The CDR3 DNA follows: TGTGCCACCAGTGACCCGGAGGCAGGGGGCGATCCTACTAACTATGGCTACACCTTC. As protein: CATSDPEAGGDPTNYGYTF.

Of note for this clonotype: The CDR3 ends on some other residue instead of the conserved phenylalanine or tryptophan, so this is likely a read error. The chain uses TRBV7-6 and TRBJ2-3; no clear D. V was trimmed by 2 bases and J by 1 base, leaving 10 bases between them. The CDR3 contains 15 residues. Germline assignment: CDR1 SGHVS and CDR2 FNYEAQ. CDR3 nucleotides: TGTGCCAGCAGCTTAAGGCTGGTAGGCACAGATACGCAGTATTCT. Its protein is CASSLRLVGTDTQYS.

The table lists this clonotype with many counts. The chain has TRBV6-5 and TRBJ2-1; D possibly uses TRBD1 or TRBD2 (5 bases each). This CDR3 region has 11 residues. The V and J ends lost 8 bases and 6 bases respectively, with 8 bases between them. Germline V gene data show CDR1 as MNHEY and CDR2 as SVGAGI. In DNA, the CDR3 is TGTGCCAGCGGGACCCCCAATGAGCAGTTCTTC. Amino acid sequence: CASGTPNEQFF.

There are many counts of this clonotype. The CDR3 here is CASSFRGGNNEQFF. CDR3 bases: TGCGCCAGCAGCTTTCGGGGGGGCAACAATGAGCAGTTCTTC. The chain has TRBV5-1 and TRBJ2-1, with 8 bases aligning to TRBD2. The CDR3 totals 14 residues. V lost 2 bases, J lost 5 bases, and 3 bases stayed unmatched. Germline CDR1 and CDR2: SGHRS and YFSETQ.

This clonotype came up many times. Compared with germline, one end of the junction differs, possibly owing to a read error. This chain uses TRBV9 with TRBJ1-2; no reliable D call. The CDR3 is made up of 11 amino acids. Germline loops: CDR1 SGDLS, CDR2 YYNGEE. CDR3 nucleotide sequence: TGTGCCACCAGCGGCAGATATGGCTACACCTTC. Encoded protein: CATSGRYGYTF.

The chain uses TRBV5-1 and TRBJ2-7; TRBD2 aligns across 7 bases. Per the germline V gene, CDR1 is SGHRS and CDR2 is YFSETQ. This CDR3 has 15 residues. The trim removed 4 bases at V and 0 bases at J, leaving 7 bases unmatched. CDR3 DNA sequence: TGCGCCAGCAGCCGCCTCGGGGAGGGCTCCTACGAGCAGTACTTC. Its protein product is CASSRLGEGSYEQYF.

On this clonotype itself: This is likely a read error, given that the CDR3 carries no conserved phenylalanine or tryptophan at its end. This chain connects TRBV7-8 to TRBJ2-5; 8 nucleotides match TRBD2. J was trimmed by 1 base and V by 5 bases; bases with no gene match: 3. The V gene's germline CDR1 is SGHVS and CDR2 FQNEAQ. CDR3 length: 14 residues. CDR3 nucleotides: TGTGCCAGCAGCCCGGCGGGGGGCCAAGAGACCCAGTACCCC. Amino acids: CASSPAGGQETQYP.